The rows below give T cell receptor beta chains drawn from one sample of a study of blood T cell repertoires in COVID-19. TCRdb keeps only in-frame clones here, not all; method: immunoSEQ multiplex PCR. There are more than 150,000 clones in the sample; around 80% occur only once, and around 2.8% lies in the top ten. Sequenced material: peripheral blood. All receptors come from a woman at least 80 years old with active or convalescent COVID-19. Each CDR3 is given with its conserved first and last residue. D genes are given only for firm matches. Clone size is stated in some rows and not others, as once, few, many or a class when expanded.

>few|NA|TRBV7-8|TRBJ1-1
TGTGCCAGCAGCTTAGTAGGGAGAGGTGTCACTGAAGCTTTCTTT
CASSLVGRGVTEAFF
>NA|TRBD2|TRBV28|TRBJ2-5
TGTGCCAGCAGTTTGGGAGGGCCTGCCGAGACCCAGTACTTC
CASSLGGPAETQYF
>NA|TRBD1|TRBV11-2|TRBJ1-1
TGTGCCAGCAGCTTTTTTTCAGGGGGCACTGAAGCTTTCTTT
CASSFFSGGTEAFF
>NA|NA|TRBV5-1|TRBJ2-1
TGCGCCAGCAGCACCAGGGTGTACAATGAGCAGTTCTTC
CASSTRVYNEQFF
>NA|NA|TRBV28|TRBJ1-5
TGTGCCAGCGCTCAGGGTAGAGGTCAGCCCCAGCATTTT
CASAQGRGQPQHF
>NA|NA|TRBV25-1|TRBJ2-7
TGTGCCAGCAGTGTGGGGGGATCCTACGAGCAGTACTTC
CASSVGGSYEQYF
>NA|TRBD1|TRBV29-1|TRBJ2-7
TGCAGCGTTGAAGTAAGCCAGGGGGTGGGCGAGCAGTACTTC
CSVEVSQGVGEQYF
>NA|NA|TRBV9|TRBJ2-1
TGTGCCAGCAGCGCCGAAACTCAGGGTCCGGTTGAGCAGTTCTTC
CASSAETQGPVEQFF
>NA|NA|TRBV18|TRBJ1-3
TGTGCCAGCTCACCATCGGCAGGGATCAACACCATATATTTT
CASSPSAGINTIYF
>once|TRBD1|TRBV19|TRBJ1-5
TGTGCCAGTAGTATAAGGACAGGCAGTAGCAATCAGCCCCAGCATTTT
CASSIRTGSSNQPQHF
>NA|TRBD1|TRBV18|TRBJ2-2
TGTGCCGGAACCAGGGACAGGGCCGGTACGAACACCGGGGAGCTGTTTTTT
CAGTRDRAGTNTGELFF
>NA|NA|TRBV12-2|TRBJ2-1
TGTGCAAGTCGCTTAGGGTATAGGACAGGGCTCTACAATGAGCAGTTCTTC
CASRLGYRTGLYNEQFF
>few|NA|TRBV5-1|TRBJ2-7
TGCGCCAGCAGCTCCTCTTCGGGGTTCCAGCAGTACTTC
CASSSSSGFQQYF
>NA|NA|TRBV12-3/TRBV12-4|TRBJ1-1
TGTGCCAGCAGTTCCTCGACAAACACTGAAGCTTTCTTT
CASSSSTNTEAFF